The present TCR beta chain was sequenced within a study of blood T cell repertoires in COVID-19. Overall study context: The United States, Italy and Spain provided the acute and convalescent COVID-19 samples. PBMCs, B-cell-depleted T cells, or T cells provided the cDNA or gDNA that made up the material.

Participants came from about two dozen US areas, aged roughly 18 to 95 years. Recovery meant two consecutive negative NP/OP PCR tests, professional clearance, or resolved symptoms. The repertoire was sequenced with immunoSEQ multiplex PCR; TCRdb's copy has only in-frame clones and lacks some. The sample has over 200,000 clones; 84% are singletons. Sequencing was done on a sample of PBMCs or T cells enriched from blood (not recorded which). This sequence originates from a middle-aged woman who had recovered from COVID-19.

The CDR3 reads CASSLSGRAGETQYF. CDR3 in DNA: TGTGCCAGCAGCTTAAGTGGGAGGGCCGGGGAGACCCAGTACTTC. The gene calls are TRBV11-2 and TRBJ2-5, with TRBD2 identical over 7 bases. V was pared by 2 bases and J by 5 bases, with 8 bases of the junction left unmatched. Germline lookup yields CDR1 SGHAT and CDR2 FQNNGV. The CDR3 is 15 residues long.